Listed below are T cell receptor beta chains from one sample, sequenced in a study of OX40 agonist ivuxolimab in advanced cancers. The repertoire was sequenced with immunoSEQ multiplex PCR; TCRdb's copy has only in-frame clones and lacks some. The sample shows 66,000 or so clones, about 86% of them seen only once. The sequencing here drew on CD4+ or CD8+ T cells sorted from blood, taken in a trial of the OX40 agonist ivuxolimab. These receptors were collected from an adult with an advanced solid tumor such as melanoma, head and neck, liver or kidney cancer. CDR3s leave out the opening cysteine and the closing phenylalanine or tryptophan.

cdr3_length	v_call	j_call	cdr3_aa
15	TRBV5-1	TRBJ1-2	ASSLASSRPGDYGYT
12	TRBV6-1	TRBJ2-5	ASSEGGLQETQY
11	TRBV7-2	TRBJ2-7	ASSLASTYEQY
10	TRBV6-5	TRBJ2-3	ASSQPGTEWN
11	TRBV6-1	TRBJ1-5	ASTVDGFEPQH
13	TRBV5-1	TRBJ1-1	ASSSRTSGGTEAF
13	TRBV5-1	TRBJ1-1	ASSLGLVENTEAF
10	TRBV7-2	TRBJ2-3	ASSARGDTQY
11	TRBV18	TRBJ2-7	ASSPSRQEEQY
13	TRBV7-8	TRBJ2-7	ASSPQRGGSYEQY
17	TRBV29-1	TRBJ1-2	SVRDLKGTGGFAFYGYT
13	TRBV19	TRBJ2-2	ASSRPSGGTGELF
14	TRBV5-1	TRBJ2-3	ASSLNPQGSTDTQY
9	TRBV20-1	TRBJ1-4	RVGQGEKLF
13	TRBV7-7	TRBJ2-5	ASSRGTESRETQY
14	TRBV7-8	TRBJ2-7	ASSLVRGGRPYEQY
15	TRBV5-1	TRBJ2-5	ASISSRSGGDQETQY
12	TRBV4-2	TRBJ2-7	ASSLQGTSGEQY
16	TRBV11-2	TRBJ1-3	ASSLVGGQGPSGNTIY
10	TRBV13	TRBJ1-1	ASSLGSSEAF
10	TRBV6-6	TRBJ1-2	ASSPGPHGYT
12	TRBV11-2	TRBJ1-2	ASSLGQSFYGYT
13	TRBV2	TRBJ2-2	ASSEQGLSTGELF
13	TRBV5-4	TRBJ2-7	ASSLGRGRLGEQY
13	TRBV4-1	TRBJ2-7	ASSPRAGSSYEQY
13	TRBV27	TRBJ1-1	ASSLSNRVNTEAF
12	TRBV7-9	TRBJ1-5	ASSLDGSNQPQH
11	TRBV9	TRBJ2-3	ASSVGGTDTQY
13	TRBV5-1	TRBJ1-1	ASAAVQGLGTEAF
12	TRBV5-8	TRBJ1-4	ASSLWGLAEKLF
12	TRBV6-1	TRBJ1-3	ASKHTSYGNTIY
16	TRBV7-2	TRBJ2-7	ASSSTGGSGTSFFEQY
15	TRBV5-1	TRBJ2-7	ASSFVPAGAPFYEQY
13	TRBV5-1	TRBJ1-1	ASSLGPQGRTEAF
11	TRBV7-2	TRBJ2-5	ASRTGVGETQY
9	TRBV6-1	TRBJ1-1	ASSESFGAF
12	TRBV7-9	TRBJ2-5	ASSRDVGGETQY
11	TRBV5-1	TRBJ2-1	ASGIDRDNEQF
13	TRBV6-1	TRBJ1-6	ASSEGYGNNSPLH
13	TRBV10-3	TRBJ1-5	ASSKRGRGDQPQH